Presented here are 30 T cell receptor beta chains from one specimen sequenced in a study of PD-1 blockade in classical Hodgkin lymphoma. The assay was immunoSEQ multiplex PCR, and TCRdb's table has in-frame clones only and misses some. The table records 20,000 to 30,000 clones, more than 75% of them present only once. The time point denotes: cycle 4 day 1 (C4D1), after 5 to 7 weeks of nivolumab. All patients experienced relapse after autologous stem cell transplantation, and brentuximab vedotin exposure was variable. This specimen was peripheral blood mononuclear cells (PBMCs), taken before the fourth cycle of nivolumab. These receptor sequences come from a human donor with classical Hodgkin lymphoma.

The chain combines TRBV29-1 with TRBJ1-1; 9 nucleotides line up with TRBD1. The junction had 22 bases not matched to a gene; V was cut back by 5 bases and J by 0 bases. From germline, CDR1 is SQVTM and CDR2 ANQGSEA. The CDR3 contains 20 residues. The CDR3 DNA reads TGCAGCGTTTTCGGATCCTCGCGACAGGGGGTCGACTTCATGAACACTGAAGCTTTCTTT. Amino acids: CSVFGSSRQGVDFMNTEAFF.

This rearrangement joins TRBV28 to TRBJ1-1; possibly TRBD1 for D (6 bases). The CDR3 runs 13 residues. V was pared by 6 bases and J by 7 bases, with 15 bases between. CDR1 and CDR2 from the germline V gene are MDHEN and SYDVKM. In DNA, the CDR3 is TGTGCCAGCAGGAATGACAGGTGGGGTGAAGCTTTCTTT. It encodes CASRNDRWGEAFF. The full variable domain, rest sourced from reference TRBV28 and TRBJ1-1, is DVKVTQSSRYLVKRTGEKVFLECVQDMDHENMFWYRQDPGLGLRLIYFSYDVKMKEKGDIPEGYSVSREKKERFSLILESASTNQTSMYLCASRNDRWGEAFFGQGTRLTVV.

This clone was detected once. The V and J genes are TRBV7-9 and TRBJ2-6; D unresolved. The CDR3 totals 16 residues. CDR1 is SEHNR and CDR2 is FQNEAQ in the germline V gene (reference sequence). The V end lost 5 bases, the J end lost 2 bases, and 13 bases lay between the germline ends. The DNA for the CDR3 is TGTGCCAGCAGCGGACCGCGTGGAACTGGGGCCAACGTCCTGACTTTC. The encoded protein is CASSGPRGTGANVLTF.

The chain recombines TRBV19 with TRBJ2-2; 9 bases align to TRBD1. The CDR3 is 16 amino acids. Germline V lookup: CDR1 LNHDA, CDR2 SQIVND (reference sequence). V was pared by 8 bases and J by 4 bases, with 11 bases of the junction left unmatched. In nucleotides, the CDR3 is TGTGCCAGTGTCTCCCCCGGGACAGGGTTCACCGGGGAGCTGTTTTTT. Translation gives CASVSPGTGFTGELFF.

This rearrangement joins TRBV7-6 to TRBJ2-1; 9 bases map to TRBD2. CDR1 is SGHVS, CDR2 FNYEAQ, per germline. This CDR3 contains 18 residues. Trimming removed 2 bases from V and 10 bases from J; junction bases left unmatched: 18. The CDR3 loop is CASSLPPGGFGGRDEQFF. The CDR3 DNA sequence: TGTGCCAGCAGCTTACCACCTGGGGGGTTTGGCGGGAGGGACGAGCAGTTCTTC.

V is TRBV5-1 and J is TRBJ2-5; 10 positions agree with TRBD1. The germline CDR1 and CDR2 sequences are SGHRS and YFSETQ. V lost 0 bases to trimming and J lost 3 bases; unmatched junction nucleotides: 2. There are 15 residues in the CDR3. CDR3 DNA sequence: TGCGCCAGCAGCTTGGCCGGGACAGGGGAAGAGACCCAGTACTTC. Protein product: CASSLAGTGEETQYF. Full variable domain (outside the CDR3, taken from reference TRBV5-1 and TRBJ2-5): KAGVTQTPRYLIKTRGQQVTLSCSPISGHRSVSWYQQTPGQGLQFLFEYFSETQRNKGNFPGRFSGRQFSNSRSEMNVSTLELGDSALYLCASSLAGTGEETQYFGPGTRLLVL.

This rearrangement joins TRBV7-9 to TRBJ1-5; tentatively, D is TRBD1 (5 bases). Germline CDR1 SEHNR, CDR2 FQNEAQ (reference sequence). V lost 3 bases and J 6 bases, leaving 12 bases between the germline ends. This CDR3 has 14 residues. CDR3 nucleotides: TGTGCCAGCAGCTTGGAAGGGGAAGGTCAGCCCCAGCATTTT. It yields the protein CASSLEGEGQPQHF.

V gene TRBV30 combines with J gene TRBJ2-3; D call uncertain. The germline gives CDR1 GTSNPN, CDR2 SVGIG (reference sequence). The length of the CDR3 is 15 residues. The V gene lost 3 bases and the J gene lost 4 bases, with 17 bases spanning the gap. The CDR3 protein is CAWSLPERFPDTQYF. The CDR3 region has the DNA TGTGCCTGGAGCCTCCCGGAGAGGTTTCCAGATACGCAGTATTTT.

V is TRBV27 and J is TRBJ2-7; D may be TRBD2 (6 bases). Germline assignment: CDR1 MNHEY and CDR2 SMNVEV (reference sequence). The CDR3 runs 12 residues. Trimming took 8 bases from V and 3 from J, leaving 11 bases between them. CDR3 in amino acids: CASSGRYYEQYF. As DNA, the CDR3 is TGTGCCAGCTCGGGGAGGTACTACGAGCAGTACTTC.

The J gene is TRBJ1-2, the V gene TRBV12-5, with D possibly being TRBD1 (5 bases). Germline V lookup: CDR1 LGHNT, CDR2 FRNRAP. The CDR3 totals 19 residues. Trimming cost V 4 bases and J 8 bases, with 32 bases left between them. The chain's CDR3 is CASGWTAGVRATDGDGYTF. CDR3 bases: TGTGCTAGTGGTTGGACGGCTGGAGTTAGGGCGACAGATGGGGACGGCTACACCTTC.

The V call is TRBV6-4, the J call TRBJ2-6; D is perhaps TRBD2 (6 bases). The CDR3 runs to 16 residues. Germline V gives CDR1 MRHNA, CDR2 SNTAGT. The DNA for the CDR3 is TGTGCTCCGCGGGCTTACGGGAGTGCTGGGGCCAACGTCCTGACTTTC. Amino acids: CAPRAYGSAGANVLTF.

The chain joins TRBV2 to TRBJ2-3; D remains unclear. The CDR3 loop spans 15 amino acids. V gave up 3 bases and J gave up 0 bases, with 10 bases separating them. In germline, CDR1 is SNHLY, CDR2 FYNNEI. CDR3 DNA sequence: TGTGCCAGCAGTGAGACTCTAACTAGCACAGATACGCAGTATTTT. It is translated as CASSETLTSTDTQYF.

The V and J genes are TRBV6-5 and TRBJ2-3; D tentatively fits TRBD1 or TRBD2 (5 bases each). CDR3 size: 15 residues. Germline V lookup: CDR1 MNHEY, CDR2 SVGAGI. Trimming left V 6 bases short and J 3 bases short, with 16 bases between. The CDR3 loop reads CASSPASGATDTQYF. The DNA of the CDR3 is TGTGCCAGCAGCCCGGCATCCGGGGCGACAGATACGCAGTATTTT.

The chain joins TRBV30 to TRBJ1-6; perhaps TRBD1 as D (5 bases). CDR3 length: 14 residues. Germline V CDR1 and CDR2: GTSNPN, SVGIG (reference sequence). V dropped 4 bases and J dropped 6 bases, with 13 bases sitting between them. The DNA for the CDR3 is TGTGCCTGGAATACGGGACTAAGTAATTCACCCCTCCACTTT. This gives the protein CAWNTGLSNSPLHF. Looking up the rest from reference TRBV30 and TRBJ1-6 gives the full variable domain: SQTIHQWPATLVQPVGSPLSLECTVEGTSNPNLYWYRQAAGRGLQLLFYSVGIGQISSEVPQNLSASRPQDRQFILSSKKLLLSDSGFYLCAWNTGLSNSPLHFGNGTRLTVT.

This clone has more than one count but fewer than ten. CDR3 residues: CASSLDRDTDTQYF. Here the CDR3 DNA reads TGCGCCAGCAGCCTGGACAGGGACACAGATACGCAGTATTTT. The chain joins TRBV5-1 to TRBJ2-3; the match to TRBD1 covers 8 bases. The CDR3 contains 14 residues. V lost 4 bases and J lost 2; bases outside the gene matches: 3. Germline values: CDR1 SGHRS, CDR2 YFSETQ.

V and J are TRBV6-5 and TRBJ1-2; D is undetermined. V dropped 0 bases and J dropped 4 bases, with 9 bases sitting between them. CDR1 and CDR2 from the germline V gene are MNHEY and SVGAGI. The CDR3 length is 14 residues. The CDR3: CASSYSGSPYGYTF. Here the CDR3 DNA reads TGTGCCAGCAGTTACTCGGGGAGTCCCTATGGCTACACCTTC.

The chain uses TRBV27 and TRBJ2-1, with 8 positions matching TRBD1. V lost 6 bases, J lost 8 bases, and 3 bases stayed unmatched. This CDR3 is built from 12 residues. The germline V gene encodes CDR1 MNHEY and CDR2 SMNVEV (reference sequence). As DNA, the CDR3 is TGTGCCAGCAGCTACAGGGGGTATGAGCAGTTCTTC. This codes for CASSYRGYEQFF.

The sample holds a few counts of this clone. The rearrangement links TRBV30 to TRBJ2-3; no reliable D call. Trimming left V 2 bases short and J 3 bases short, with 18 bases between. Germline V CDR1 and CDR2: GTSNPN, SVGIG (reference sequence). The CDR3 has 16 amino acids. CDR3 DNA: TGTGCCTGGAGTTATGTTAGGTTCGCAAAGACAGATACGCAGTATTTT. It encodes CAWSYVRFAKTDTQYF.

The chain employs TRBV19 and TRBJ1-1; D uncertain. Trimming cost V 5 bases and J 1 base, with 14 bases left between them. Germline values: CDR1 LNHDA, CDR2 SQIVND (reference sequence). The CDR3 sequence is 15 residues long. CDR3 in DNA: TGTGCCAGTAGTTCCCCGGGCGCCACGAACACTGAAGCTTTCTTT. This sequence encodes CASSSPGATNTEAFF. Full variable domain (missing parts from reference TRBV19 and TRBJ1-1): DGGITQSPKYLFRKEGQNVTLSCEQNLNHDAMYWYRQDPGQGLRLIYYSQIVNDFQKGDIAEGYSVSREKKESFPLTVTSAQKNPTAFYLCASSSPGATNTEAFFGQGTRLTVV.

The V and J genes are TRBV1 and TRBJ1-3; the tabulated D call, TRBD1, remains unverified against the DNA. TRBV1 is described as a pseudogene. The CDR3 has 17 residues. In DNA, the CDR3 is TGCACCAGCAGCCGGCGTCACAGGAGAGACTCTGGAAACACCATATATTTT. This translates into CTSSRRHRRDSGNTIYF.

The chain joins TRBV6-6 to TRBJ2-2; D uncertain. CDR3 length equals 13 residues. Germline assignment: CDR1 MNHNY and CDR2 SVGAGI (reference sequence). Trimming removed 7 bases from V and 1 base from J, with 7 bases in between. CDR3 sequence reads: CASNQENTGELFF. The CDR3 DNA follows: TGTGCCAGCAACCAGGAGAACACCGGGGAGCTGTTTTTT.

As for this clone: Other DNA sequences in this sample translate to the same CDR3. The CDR3 spells CASSLASGYNEQFF. CDR3 bases: TGTGCCAGCAGCTTAGCTAGCGGATACAATGAGCAGTTCTTC. The chain is built from TRBV7-9 and TRBJ2-1; tentatively, D is TRBD2 (6 bases). This CDR3 comprises 14 residues. Trimming shortened V by 0 bases and J by 4 bases, and 7 bases separated the two germline ends. In germline, CDR1 is SEHNR, CDR2 FQNEAQ (reference sequence). The whole variable domain, remainder taken from reference TRBV7-9 and TRBJ2-1, is DTGVSQNPRHKITKRGQNVTFRCDPISEHNRLYWYRQTLGQGPEFLTYFQNEAQLEKSRLLSDRFSAERPKGSFSTLEIQRTEQGDSAMYLCASSLASGYNEQFFGPGTRLTVL.

The V call is TRBV9, the J call TRBJ2-7, with D possibly matching TRBD2 (5 bases). CDR1 SGDLS and CDR2 YYNGEE come from the germline V gene. The length of the CDR3 is 15 residues. V lost 2 bases, J lost 3 bases, and 15 bases lay in between. This CDR3 reads CASSVTGLSFYEQYF. CDR3 DNA: TGTGCCAGCAGCGTCACTGGACTTTCGTTCTACGAGCAGTACTTC.

V and J are TRBV10-3 and TRBJ2-7; TRBD1 matches at 8 bases. Germline V gene lookup returns CDR1 ENHRY and CDR2 SYGVKD. This CDR3 is 15 amino acids long. The V gene end was trimmed by 11 bases and the J gene end by 2 bases; junction bases not matched to a gene: 14. The CDR3 loop is CASLPGTGLTYEQYF. In DNA, the CDR3 is TGTGCCTCCCTCCCCGGGACAGGTCTAACCTACGAGCAGTACTTC.

The chain couples TRBV5-4 to TRBJ2-3; unclear D gene. The CDR3 has 11 residues. Trimming pared 9 bases from V and 4 bases from J, leaving 9 bases between. Germline CDR1 reads SGHNT; CDR2 reads YYREEE (reference sequence). CDR3 coding DNA: TGTGCCACGGAGTCGGCAGATACGCAGTATTTT. Its protein is CATESADTQYF.

The rearrangement links TRBV5-5 to TRBJ1-5; D not resolved. V was clipped by 3 bases and J by 0 bases, with 7 bases between them. The CDR3 consists of 14 residues. CDR1 and CDR2 (germline): SGHKS, YYEKEE (reference sequence). CDR3 region: CASSSTPSNQPQHF. In DNA, the CDR3 is TGTGCCAGCAGCTCCACCCCTAGCAATCAGCCCCAGCATTTT.

This chain connects TRBV11-2 to TRBJ2-7; possible D gene TRBD1, 7 bases. Trimming removed 4 bases from V and 4 bases from J, with 17 bases in between. The CDR3 extends over 15 amino acids. Germline V lookup: CDR1 SGHAT, CDR2 FQNNGV. CDR3 protein: CASSWGGRGAYEQYF. In DNA, the CDR3 is TGTGCCAGCAGCTGGGGAGGCAGGGGGGCTTACGAGCAGTACTTC.

This clone came up once. The chain joins TRBV11-2 to TRBJ2-6, with a weak D call TRBD1 (5 bases). Germline CDR1 SGHAT, CDR2 FQNNGV. This CDR3 comprises 16 residues. Trimming left V 2 bases short and J 1 base short, with 9 bases between. CDR3 coding DNA: TGTGCCAGCAGCTTATGGGGCTCATCTGGGGCCAACGTCCTGACTTTC. Translating it yields CASSLWGSSGANVLTF.

The chain joins TRBV5-8 to TRBJ2-1, with 11 bases matching TRBD2. CDR1 is SGHTS, CDR2 YDEGEE, per germline. The CDR3 runs to 18 residues. J gave up 4 bases and V 0 bases, and 9 bases lay outside the gene matches. CDR3 region: CASSLGHRTSGLYNEQFF. CDR3 nucleotide sequence: TGTGCCAGCAGCTTGGGACACCGGACTAGCGGGCTGTACAATGAGCAGTTCTTC.

V and J are TRBV15 and TRBJ2-7; 7 bases line up with TRBD1. The V and J ends lost 5 bases and 1 base, in that order; junction bases with no gene match: 8. CDR1 and CDR2 (germline): LNHNV, YYDKDF (reference sequence). The CDR3 runs to 15 residues. CDR3 coding DNA: TGTGCCACCAGCCCGACCACGACAGGGTCCTACGAGCAGTACTTC. Protein sequence: CATSPTTTGSYEQYF. Filled out from reference TRBV15 and TRBJ2-7, the complete variable domain reads DAMVIQNPRYQVTQFGKPVTLSCSQTLNHNVMYWYQQKSSQAPKLLFHYYDKDFNNEADTPDNFQSRRPNTSFCFLDIRSPGLGDTAMYLCATSPTTTGSYEQYFGPGTRLTVT.